The next 17 T cell receptor beta chains were all read from a single sample in a study of T-cell memory formation after mild COVID-19 (dated by TCRdb to the early 2020s). Preparation of the library involved 5' RACE. Sequencing instrument: Illumina NovaSeq 6000. TCRdb applied fastp at Q25 and MiXCR to the public reads, then kept only in-frame beta chains. Identical CDR3 protein sequences are pooled into one entry, listed with their most common genes and DNA. This sample lists roughly 580,000 distinct CDR3 sequences; over 15% were detected once. The ten largest clones represent 12% of the sample. Sequences were obtained from PBMCs or a T cell subset sorted from them (not recorded which). The receptors were sampled from an adult woman who had mild COVID-19 (a few samples of this study predate the infection). The sample titles of this study are shuffled in the database, so cell type and time point are left out; the donor was told from shared clones.

This clonotype has more than one count but fewer than ten. The V call is TRBV27, the J call TRBJ2-3; 8 bases match TRBD2. Germline V lookup: CDR1 MNHEY, CDR2 SMNVEV (reference sequence). After removal of 5 bases from V and 1 base from J, the junction contained 11 bases not matched to a gene. CDR3 length: 17 amino acids. CDR3 protein: CASSPQREKLGTDTQYF. As DNA, the CDR3 is TGTGCCAGCAGTCCTCAGCGGGAGAAATTGGGCACAGATACGCAGTATTTT.

The sample holds a few counts of this clonotype. The chain combines TRBV9 with TRBJ2-1; TRBD1 aligns across 8 bases. This CDR3 spans 15 amino acids. Germline-derived CDR1 and CDR2 are SGDLS and YYNGEE. Trimming cost V 0 bases and J 10 bases; bases outside gene matches: 9. CDR3 coding DNA: TGTGCCAGCAGCGTAGTATCCGGACAGGGTGGCGAGCAGTTCTTC. Residues: CASSVVSGQGGEQFF. The full variable domain, rest sourced from reference TRBV9 and TRBJ2-1, is DSGVTQTPKHLITATGQRVTLRCSPRSGDLSVYWYQQSLDQGLQFLIQYYNGEERAKGNILERFSAQQFPDLHSELNLSSLELGDSALYFCASSVVSGQGGEQFFGPGTRLTVL.

This clonotype was detected only a few times. The chain's CDR3 is CASSSMRDRDEKLFF. The CDR3 DNA reads as TGTGCCAGCAGCTCAATGCGGGACAGGGATGAAAAACTGTTTTTT. V gene TRBV7-9 combines with J gene TRBJ1-4; 9 nucleotides align to TRBD1. V dropped 4 bases and J dropped 6; count of bases not matched to a gene: 6. The CDR3 has 15 amino acids. Germline lookup yields CDR1 SEHNR and CDR2 FQNEAQ (reference sequence).

This clonotype has only a few counts. The V call is TRBV12-3 or TRBV12-4, the J call TRBJ2-4; D unresolved. V was cut by 7 bases and J by 7 bases, with 14 bases left in between. CDR3 length equals 13 residues. CDR3 sequence (DNA): TGTGCCAGCACTCCGACTGGTTCGAACATTCAGTACTTC. Translating gives CASTPTGSNIQYF.

This clonotype came up many times. This chain joins TRBV9 and TRBJ2-1; the match to TRBD1 covers 9 bases. The V gene end was trimmed by 3 bases and the J gene end by 0 bases; junction bases not matched to a gene: 4. The CDR3 is 16 amino acids. Germline V lookup: CDR1 SGDLS, CDR2 YYNGEE. The CDR3 bases are TGTGCCAGCAGCGCCCCGGGACAGGGCTCCTACAATGAGCAGTTCTTC. Its protein product is CASSAPGQGSYNEQFF.

This clonotype was counted only a few times. V gene TRBV7-2 combines with J gene TRBJ2-7; D call uncertain. V shed 0 bases and J shed 5 bases, with 8 bases lying between them. The CDR3 runs 13 residues. Germline V gene lookup returns CDR1 SGHTA and CDR2 FQGNSA. The CDR3 bases are TGTGCCAGCAGCTTAGCGCGGCCGCACGAGCAGTACTTC. This sequence encodes CASSLARPHEQYF.

The CDR3 region is CASSRGRQYRSEQYF. CDR3 nucleotide sequence: TGCGCCAGCAGCCGGGGGAGACAGTACCGTTCGGAGCAGTACTTC. V and J are TRBV4-3 and TRBJ2-7; D might be TRBD1 or TRBD2, each matching 5 bases. Germline loops: CDR1 LGHNA, CDR2 YSLEER. This CDR3 spans 15 amino acids. The germline V and J ends were trimmed by 4 bases and 7 bases, with 20 bases remaining between them.

In this sample, this clonotype turned up many times. The V gene is TRBV19, the J gene TRBJ1-2, with unresolved D. The CDR3 runs 12 residues. V dropped 5 bases and J dropped 8 bases, with 12 bases sitting between them. Germline-derived CDR1 and CDR2 are LNHDA and SQIVND (reference sequence). The CDR3 region is CASSSDGSGYTF. The CDR3 coding sequence is TGTGCCAGTAGTTCGGACGGTTCCGGCTACACCTTC.

The rearrangement links TRBV4-1 to TRBJ2-7, with TRBD2 matching over 8 bases. V was clipped by 3 bases and J by 1 base; unmatched bases: 8. This CDR3 has 16 residues. Looked up from germline, CDR1 is MGHRA and CDR2 is YSYEKL. The DNA of the CDR3 is TGCGCCAGCAGCCAGGAACTAGCGGTGCCTTCCTACGAGCAGTACTTC. Translating gives CASSQELAVPSYEQYF.

This clonotype appeared a few times. V is TRBV5-5 and J is TRBJ2-7; D ambiguous. The V gene lost 0 bases and the J gene lost 9 bases, with 16 bases spanning the gap. This CDR3 has 14 amino acids. Per the germline V gene, CDR1 is SGHKS and CDR2 is YYEKEE (reference sequence). CDR3 nucleotides: TGTGCCAGCAGCTTGGGGCAGCAACCCCGAGGGCAGTACTTC. This gives the protein CASSLGQQPRGQYF.

This chain links TRBV30 with TRBJ2-2; D gene unclear. CDR3 length: 12 amino acids. V lost 2 bases and J lost 6, with 7 bases in between. CDR1 is GTSNPN, CDR2 SVGIG, per germline (reference sequence). The CDR3 sequence is CAWSLGSGELFF. For the CDR3, the DNA is TGTGCCTGGAGTTTGGGCTCCGGGGAGCTGTTTTTT.

The chain carries TRBV7-2 and TRBJ2-3, with D possibly being TRBD1 (6 bases). Germline loops: CDR1 SGHTA, CDR2 FQGNSA. Trimming stripped 5 bases from V and 1 base from J, with 13 bases between. This CDR3 is built from 15 residues. The CDR3 coding sequence is TGTGCCAGCAGCCCACAGGGTCTGGGCACAGATACGCAGTATTTT. Its translation is CASSPQGLGTDTQYF.

J is TRBJ2-1 and V is TRBV12-3 or TRBV12-4, with a weak D call TRBD2 (6 bases). This CDR3 region has 11 residues. Deletions cut 4 bases from V and 9 bases from J, with 7 bases between. In DNA form, the CDR3 reads TGTGCCAGCAGTTACGGGGGTGAGCAGTTCTTC. Translating gives CASSYGGEQFF.

This clonotype was counted a single time. V and J are TRBV4-1 and TRBJ2-3; 8 bases are shared with TRBD1. With V trimmed by 3 bases and J by 5 bases, 7 bases remained unmatched. Germline CDR1 is MGHRA and CDR2 is YSYEKL. The CDR3 has 15 residues. The CDR3 here is CASSHYRGSGDTQYF. CDR3 nucleotides: TGCGCCAGCAGCCATTACAGGGGGTCGGGAGATACGCAGTATTTT.

The chain has TRBV12-5 and TRBJ2-1; perhaps TRBD2 as D (6 bases). Trimming stripped 7 bases from V and 1 base from J, with 14 bases between. CDR1 is LGHNT, CDR2 FRNRAP, per germline. The CDR3 totals 15 residues. This chain's CDR3 is CASATSGGSYNEQFF. The CDR3 DNA sequence: TGTGCTAGTGCCACCTCCGGGGGATCCTACAATGAGCAGTTCTTC.

This clonotype has a handful of counts. V is TRBV6-6 and J is TRBJ1-1, with D perhaps TRBD1 (5 bases). V dropped 7 bases and J dropped 0 bases, with 18 bases sitting between them. Germline CDR1 and CDR2: MNHNY and SVGAGI (reference sequence). The CDR3 spans 16 residues. CDR3 loop: CASNNNNRRMNTEAFF. Here the CDR3 DNA reads TGTGCCAGCAATAACAACAACAGGAGAATGAACACTGAAGCTTTCTTT.

The genes are TRBV24-1 and TRBJ1-2, with D tentatively TRBD1 (5 bases). CDR1 and CDR2 from the germline V gene are KGHDR and SFDVKD. V dropped 6 bases and J dropped 4 bases, with 14 bases sitting between them. This CDR3 is 14 amino acids long. CDR3 in amino acids: CATSPTGGGYGYTF. In DNA, the CDR3 is TGTGCCACCAGTCCCACTGGGGGTGGCTATGGCTACACCTTC.